These 16 T cell receptor beta chains were sequenced from one sample in a study of CD4 T cells in relation to SARS-CoV-2 and coronaviruses. Sequencing was performed with immunoSEQ multiplex PCR; in TCRdb, only in-frame clones are kept and a portion is missing. The table includes some 20,000 clones, 75% to 85% detected once. The unexposed donors gave CD4+ T cells in about 2011-2019, prior to COVID-19. CD4+ T cells were isolated from the cells after around 9 days of culture. No antigen is known for these receptors. The sample taken for sequencing was CD4+ T cells from PBMCs, cultured in vitro. The receptors derive from a human donor in good health.

The V gene is TRBV19, the J gene TRBJ1-5, with D tentatively TRBD1 (6 bases). Germline V gene sequence: CDR1 LNHDA, CDR2 SQIVND (reference sequence). This CDR3 contains 17 residues. Trimming removed 3 bases at V and 0 bases at J, with 15 bases between. The CDR3 spells CASSISPGAHSNQPQHF. CDR3 bases: TGTGCCAGTAGTATTAGCCCAGGGGCACATAGCAATCAGCCCCAGCATTTT.

A remark on this clone: The junction and the germline gene differ at one end; a read error may be behind it. V gene TRBV11-2 combines with J gene TRBJ1-4; D unresolved. The CDR3 spans 15 residues. The germline V gene has CDR1 SGHAT and CDR2 FQNNGV. This chain's CDR3 is CASSLDTGGREKLFF. CDR3 coding DNA: TGTGCCAGCAGCCTAGATACGGGAGGGCGGGAAAAACTGTTTTTT.

The sample holds one count of this clone. The chain links TRBV5-8 to TRBJ2-1; possibly TRBD2 for D (6 bases). Germline values: CDR1 SGHTS, CDR2 YDEGEE. V was cut by 2 bases and J by 3 bases, with 18 bases left in between. The CDR3 is 17 amino acids. CDR3: CASSLHPRDSYYNEQFF. The CDR3 DNA reads TGTGCCAGCAGCTTACATCCCCGGGACTCATACTACAATGAGCAGTTCTTC. The full variable domain, completed using reference TRBV5-8 and TRBJ2-1, is EAGVTQSPTHLIKTRGQQATLRCSPISGHTSVYWYQQALGLGLQFLLWYDEGEERNRGNFPPRFSGRQFPNYSSELNVNALELEDSALYLCASSLHPRDSYYNEQFFGPGTRLTVL.

The J gene is TRBJ1-2, the V gene TRBV11-2, with D tentatively TRBD1 (5 bases). The CDR3 extends over 13 amino acids. Germline V gives CDR1 SGHAT, CDR2 FQNNGV. Trimming took off 0 bases at V and 7 bases at J, with 9 bases between the two ends. For the CDR3, the DNA is TGTGCCAGCAGCTTAGAGGGGCTGAGTGGCTACACCTTC. Its translation is CASSLEGLSGYTF.

DNA for the CDR3: TGTGCCAGCAGCCCGACAGGGTCTGGGGCCAACGTCCTGACTTTC. Translated, it gives CASSPTGSGANVLTF. This sequence joins TRBV14 and TRBJ2-6, with 7 bases identical to TRBD1. The germline V gene has CDR1 SGHDN and CDR2 FVKESK. J was trimmed by 1 base and V by 4 bases; bases with no gene match: 1. CDR3 length: 15 residues.

This chain uses TRBV7-3 with TRBJ2-4; unclear D gene. Trimming pared 0 bases from V and 5 bases from J, leaving 8 bases between. Per germline, CDR1 SGHTA and CDR2 FQGTGA. The CDR3 runs to 14 residues. This chain's CDR3 is CASSLTGNENIQYF. CDR3 sequence (DNA): TGTGCCAGCAGCTTAACAGGGAACGAAAACATTCAGTACTTC.

The chain couples TRBV2 to TRBJ1-1; 9 nucleotides match TRBD1. The CDR3 consists of 12 residues. The V and J ends lost 7 bases and 11 bases, in that order; junction bases with no gene match: 8. Germline CDR1 and CDR2: SNHLY and FYNNEI. CDR3 sequence: CASNRQGVEAFF. CDR3 in DNA: TGTGCCAGCAATAGACAGGGGGTCGAGGCTTTCTTT.

V gene TRBV3-1 (or the pseudogene TRBV3-2) combines with J gene TRBJ1-5; 7 positions match TRBD1. After removal of 1 base from V and 1 base from J, the junction contained 1 base not matched to a gene. This CDR3 has 15 residues. Germline V gives CDR1 LGHDT, CDR2 YNNKEL (reference sequence). The CDR3 loop reads CASSQGQGSNQPQHF. In DNA form, the CDR3 reads TGTGCCAGCAGCCAAGGACAGGGAAGCAATCAGCCCCAGCATTTT.

V and J are TRBV14 and TRBJ2-5; the match to TRBD2 covers 8 bases. Germline trimming cut 4 bases from V and 5 bases from J; bases unmatched to any gene: 15. Germline V gene data show CDR1 as SGHDN and CDR2 as FVKESK. CDR3 length: 17 amino acids. The CDR3 bases are TGTGCCAGCAGCCCCCCCCCGGGGACTAGTACACGGGAGACCCAGTACTTC. Protein sequence: CASSPPPGTSTRETQYF.

Here the CDR3 DNA reads TGTGCCAGCAGCGTATCCTCTCGACATCCGCCTTCCTACGAGCAGTACTTC. It yields the protein CASSVSSRHPPSYEQYF. The chain is built from TRBV9 and TRBJ2-7; no reliable D call. V gave up 1 base and J gave up 1 base, with 18 bases separating them. The CDR3 has 17 amino acids. Germline V gene lookup returns CDR1 SGDLS and CDR2 YYNGEE.

The V gene is TRBV11-2, the J gene TRBJ2-7, with 9 bases aligning to TRBD1. Unmatched junction bases numbered 8, after V lost 5 bases and J lost 6 bases. CDR3 length: 14 amino acids. Germline CDR1 reads SGHAT; CDR2 reads FQNNGV. In DNA form, the CDR3 reads TGTGCCAGCAGCCCCGGGACAGGGCTGACCGAGCAGTACTTC. Protein sequence: CASSPGTGLTEQYF.

This clone was seen just once. The chain couples TRBV24-1 to TRBJ1-2, with TRBD1 as a possible D gene (5 bases). CDR3 length: 12 residues. The ends were cut back, 8 bases at V and 3 bases at J, with 9 bases in the middle. CDR1 KGHDR and CDR2 SFDVKD come from the germline V gene. DNA for the CDR3: TGTGCCACCATTCACAGGTACTATGGCTACACCTTC. Translation: CATIHRYYGYTF.

The gene calls are TRBV19 and TRBJ1-2; a weak D match, TRBD1 (5 bases). CDR1 LNHDA and CDR2 SQIVND come from the germline V gene (reference sequence). V was shortened by 6 bases and J by 2 bases, with 19 bases between the two germline ends. The CDR3 extends over 16 amino acids. The CDR3 here is CASSDWGPQGNYGYTF. CDR3 bases: TGTGCCAGTAGCGATTGGGGACCCCAAGGGAACTATGGCTACACCTTC.

This chain uses TRBV7-9 with TRBJ2-5; TRBD1 is a possible D gene (5 bases). The CDR3 covers 17 residues. Trimming removed 5 bases from V and 4 bases from J, with 23 bases in between. Germline V gives CDR1 SEHNR, CDR2 FQNEAQ (reference sequence). The CDR3 region has the DNA TGTGCCAGCAGCCTAACCAGGGCTGGGATGGCCGGAGAGACCCAGTACTTC. Its protein is CASSLTRAGMAGETQYF.

The chain links TRBV18 to TRBJ1-1; 10 bases line up with TRBD1. V was pared by 4 bases and J by 3 bases, with 5 bases of the junction left unmatched. CDR3 length: 15 residues. Germline CDR1 reads KGHSH; CDR2 reads LQKENI. The CDR3 DNA reads as TGTGCCAGCTCACTGACAGGGGGCTATCACACTGAAGCTTTCTTT. It specifies CASSLTGGYHTEAFF. Looking up the rest from reference TRBV18 and TRBJ1-1 gives the full variable domain: NAGVMQNPRHLVRRRGQEARLRCSPMKGHSHVYWYRQLPEEGLKFMVYLQKENIIDESGMPKERFSAEFPKEGPSILRIQQVVRGDSAAYFCASSLTGGYHTEAFFGQGTRLTVV.

CDR3 sequence: CAWRGKGAGTDTQYF. The DNA of the CDR3 is TGTGCCTGGAGGGGCAAGGGGGCTGGCACAGATACGCAGTATTTT. V is TRBV30 and J is TRBJ2-3; TRBD1 aligns across 7 bases. V lost 3 bases to trimming and J lost 1 base; unmatched junction nucleotides: 7. Per germline, CDR1 GTSNPN and CDR2 SVGIG (reference sequence). This CDR3 spans 15 amino acids.